This T cell receptor beta chain was captured in a study of cytomegalovirus exposure and HLA in healthy donors (TCRdb year 2017). In the study overall: According to a later analysis, one platform produced both the 110 or so validation repertoires and the approximately 670 repertoires of the first cohort. The study was designed to test whether signatures of past pathogen exposure could be identified by cataloging public T cell receptors. The study combined high-throughput TCR immunosequencing, statistical association of individual TCRs with disease status, and machine learning to predict cytomegalovirus infection status. Along with the approximately 650-subject first cohort, a separate validation cohort of about 110 different subjects was used. Study-level results and caveats: The validation cohort had no HLA typing available for a later analysis, so co-occurrence within that cohort was assessed over all 120 or so repertoires. It was suggested by the authors that the approach could potentially be generalized to other disease states and immunological phenotypes. A few of the identified cytomegalovirus-associated TCR beta chains were confirmed in vitro to be specific for cytomegalovirus antigens. Across donors, most TCR sequences were observed very rarely, whereas some public TCRs were present in many individuals. In both the original and validation cohorts, the classifier was reported to diagnose cytomegalovirus status with high specificity and sensitivity. Subsequent analysis determined that TCRs grouped into clusters in the first cohort also showed a tendency toward co-occurrence across the 120 or so validation repertoires, and approximately 93% of cluster scores exceeded 0. In the study, approximately 150 TCR beta chains were listed as associated with cytomegalovirus.

The CDR3 covers 12 residues, taking in both the cysteine and the phenylalanine. Left in the record is the CDR3 DNA by itself, 36 bases read in frame from the first base. Reading the germline V gene gives CDR1 SGDLS and CDR2 YYNGEE. The germline ends are 3 bases apart after V is trimmed by 0 bases and J by 3 bases. The library was made by the immunoSEQ multiplex PCR assay. Per the original workflow: A statistical classification framework was built to diagnose cytomegalovirus status from the catalog of TCR beta chain sequences. In TCRdb, the immuneACCESS table is reduced to in-frame sequences with V and J assigned. These tables do not hold every clone; where another copy was compared, an unresolved V gene accounts for under half, and the others remain unexplained. V and J calls and clone size come straight from that table; D and trimming were deduced from the DNA. This sample comprises 110,000 to 150,000 clones, about 95% of them detected only once. The top ten clones comprise around 1.9% of the sample.

The donors belonged to the validation cohort of around 130 subjects, which was separate from the roughly 670-subject first cohort. About this clone itself: Its antigen remains undetermined. Within one base of it there is no much larger clone, and no base qualities were kept.

The sequenced sample consisted of PBMCs. The TCR originated in a man younger than 35 in good health and CMV-seropositive. The V and J segments used are TRBV9 and TRBJ2-5, with no D gene named confidently. The CDR3 region reads CASSVAEETQYF. DNA sequence: TGTGCCAGCAGCGTAGCGGAAGAGACCCAGTACTTC.